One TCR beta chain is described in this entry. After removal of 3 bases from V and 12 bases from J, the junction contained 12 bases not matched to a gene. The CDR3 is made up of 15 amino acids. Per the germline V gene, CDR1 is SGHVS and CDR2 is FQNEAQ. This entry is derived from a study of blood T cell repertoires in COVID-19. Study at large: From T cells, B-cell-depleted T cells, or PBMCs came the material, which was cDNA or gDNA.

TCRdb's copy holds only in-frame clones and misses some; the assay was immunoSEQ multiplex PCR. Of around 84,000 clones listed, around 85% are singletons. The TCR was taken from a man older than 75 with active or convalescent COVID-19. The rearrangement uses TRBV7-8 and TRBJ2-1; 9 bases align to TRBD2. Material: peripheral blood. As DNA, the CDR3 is TGTGCCAGCAGCTTCGTTATGGGACTAGCTGAGGGGCAGTTCTTC. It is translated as CASSFVMGLAEGQFF.